Described below is a single TCR beta chain sequence and its context. No cognate antigen has been identified for it. No base quality values were provided; no much bigger clone lies one nucleotide off. CDR1 LNHDA and CDR2 SQIVND were looked up in the germline V gene (reference sequence). From its cysteine to its phenylalanine, the CDR3 spans 15 amino acids. The retained sequence is limited to the CDR3, 45 bases, with the frame set at the first base. Germline trimming: 5 bases from V, 6 bases from J; junction bases outside gene matches: 6. The library was built by means of the immunoSEQ multiplex PCR assay. The clones in this table, taken by TCRdb from immuneACCESS, are in-frame only. Not every clone is retained; where verified, under half of the shortfall comes from an unresolved V gene, and the cause of the rest is unknown. This sample is represented by approximately 70,000 clones; 80% to 95% of them were singletons. The ten largest clones add up to about 0.45% of the sample.

The source of the sample is a study of T cell changes during pregnancy in multiple sclerosis (dated by TCRdb to between 2018 and 2021). In the study overall: The study looked at changes in the T cell repertoire across pregnancy in women with multiple sclerosis.

The chain uses TRBV19 and TRBJ2-3, and 12 junctional nucleotides match TRBD2. The sample was CD4+ T cells from peripheral blood mononuclear cells, taken before pregnancy. The source is a female donor with multiple sclerosis, enrolled in a pregnancy study. CDR3 region: CASSPTGLAGDTQYF. In nucleotides, the sequence is TGTGCCAGTAGTCCAACTGGACTAGCGGGGGATACGCAGTATTTT. When the CDR3 is completed using the reference TRBV19 and TRBJ2-3 genes on either side, the full variable domain is DGGITQSPKYLFRKEGQNVTLSCEQNLNHDAMYWYRQDPGQGLRLIYYSQIVNDFQKGDIAEGYSVSREKKESFPLTVTSAQKNPTAFYLCASSPTGLAGDTQYFGPGTRLTVL.